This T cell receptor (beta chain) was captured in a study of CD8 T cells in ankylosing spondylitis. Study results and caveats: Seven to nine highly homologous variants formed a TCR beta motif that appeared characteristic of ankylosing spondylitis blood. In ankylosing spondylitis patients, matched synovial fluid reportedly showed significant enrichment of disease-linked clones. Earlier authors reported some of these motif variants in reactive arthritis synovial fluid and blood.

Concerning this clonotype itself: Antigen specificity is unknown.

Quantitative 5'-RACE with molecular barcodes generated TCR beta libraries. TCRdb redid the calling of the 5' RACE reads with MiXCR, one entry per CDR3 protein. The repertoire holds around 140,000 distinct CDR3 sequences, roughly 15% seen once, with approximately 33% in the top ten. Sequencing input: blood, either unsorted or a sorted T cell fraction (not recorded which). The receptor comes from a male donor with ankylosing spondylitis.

The CDR3 reads CASSLGGRPHEQYF. The CDR3 nucleotides read TGTGCCAGCAGCTTGGGTGGCAGACCCCACGAGCAGTACTTC. This chain joins TRBV5-6 and TRBJ2-7; D is ambiguous. Germline V gene sequence: CDR1 SGHDT, CDR2 YYEEEE. This CDR3 spans 14 amino acids. Trimming pared 0 bases from V and 5 bases from J, leaving 12 bases between.